This TCR beta chain derives from a study of shared clonotypes between healthy human individuals. About the research overall: Three plates were used per donor for CD4 naive, three for CD4 memory, two for CD8 naive and one for CD8 memory.

Profiled with immunoSEQ multiplex PCR; TCRdb holds only in-frame clones, not every one. The table includes 2 million to 3 million clones, roughly 93% detected once. Healthy HIV-negative adults with no recent acute infections or vaccinations were recruited as donors. It was into CD45RA+ naive and CD45RA-negative memory subsets that the CD4+ cells were split. CDR1 and CDR2 from the germline V gene are SEHNR and FQNEAQ (reference sequence). V dropped 8 bases and J dropped 6 bases, with 24 bases sitting between them. The CDR3 sequence is 16 residues long. The clonotype was recovered from a man younger than 30 in good health. Some clones in this sample may be carry-over from other donors' samples. Sequenced input: naive CD4+ T cells from PBMCs. Subset described: CD45RA+ positively selected. The J gene is TRBJ2-3, the V gene TRBV7-9; tentatively, D is TRBD2 (6 bases). The CDR3, as DNA: TGTGCCAGCGGAAGAGTGGAGGGGCCCCGCCTTGATACGCAGTATTTT. Translation: CASGRVEGPRLDTQYF.